This T cell receptor (beta chain) was sequenced in a study of response to subunit inactivated influenza vaccine. TCRdb re-called the RT-PCR reads through MiXCR, storing one row per CDR3 protein. The sample holds roughly 500,000 distinct CDR3 sequences; less than 25% are singletons and the top ten take 2.8%. Germline V gene lookup returns CDR1 SGHTA and CDR2 FQGTGA. The CDR3 totals 15 residues. V was clipped by 4 bases and J by 0 bases, with 9 bases between them. These same data were also listed under a study on T cells expressing NK-cell markers. That work states: Libraries used 5'RACE template switching adding universal primer site and UMIs. An anti-gamma-delta TCR antibody restricted sorting to alpha-beta TCR T cells in several experiments.

The sequence was collected from a man aged 50 or older who received an inactivated influenza vaccine. V gene TRBV7-3 combines with J gene TRBJ2-2, with D possibly being TRBD1 or TRBD2 (5 bases each). The material sequenced was CD4+ T cells sorted from PBMCs, taken 12 days after vaccination. The CDR3: CASSSGRTNTGELFF. The CDR3, as DNA: TGTGCCAGCAGCTCGGGACGGACGAACACCGGGGAGCTGTTTTTT.